The entry below describes one T cell receptor (beta chain). As yet, its antigen is unknown. This CDR3 spans 14 amino acids. V lost 7 bases and J 7 bases, leaving 14 bases between the germline ends. From germline, CDR1 is SNHLY and CDR2 FYNNEI. This record belongs to a study of CD8+CD57+ T cells in acquired aplastic anemia. Study-level background: The mean DNA yield obtained from sorted CD4+ and CD8+ cells came to 3 to 3.5 ug. Study-wide findings and caveats: Patients shared under 30 CD8+ CDR3 sequences with controls. Patient and control CD8+ Simpson's diversity was not significantly different.

TCR beta VDJ and CDR3 profiling used genomic DNA as template. From the reads, TCRdb called clonotypes with MiXCR, one entry per CDR3 protein. The top ten hold around 42% of the sample, which has 200,000 or so distinct CDR3 sequences, around 65% seen once. The origin of this receptor is a human donor with severe aplastic anemia or a healthy control (not recorded which). The sequenced sample consisted of sorted CD4+, CD8+, or CD8+CD57+ T cells (not recorded which) from PBMCs. The chain links TRBV2 to TRBJ1-6; a possible D gene is TRBD1 (5 bases). The CDR3 spells CASKPDSWNSPLHF. The CDR3 region has the DNA TGTGCCAGCAAGCCCGACAGTTGGAATTCACCCCTCCACTTT.